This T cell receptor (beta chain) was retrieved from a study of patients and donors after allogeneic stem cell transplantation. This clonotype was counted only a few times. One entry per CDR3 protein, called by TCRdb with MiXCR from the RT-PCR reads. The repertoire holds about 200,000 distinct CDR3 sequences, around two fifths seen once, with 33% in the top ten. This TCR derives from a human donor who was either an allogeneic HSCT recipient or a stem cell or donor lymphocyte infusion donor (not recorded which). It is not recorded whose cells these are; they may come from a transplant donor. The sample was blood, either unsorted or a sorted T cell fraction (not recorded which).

The CDR3 region has the DNA TGTGCCAGCAGCGCGACGGACGCCAGCTACACCTTC. It specifies CASSATDASYTF. The chain uses TRBV9 and TRBJ1-2; D is ambiguous. V was cut by 3 bases and J by 9 bases, with 12 bases left in between. The CDR3 runs to 12 residues. The germline V gene encodes CDR1 SGDLS and CDR2 YYNGEE.